The present T cell receptor (beta chain) was sequenced within a study of T cells in Graves' hyperthyroidism and ophthalmopathy. It was RNA transcripts that yielded the amplified TCR beta CDR3 regions. TCR CDR3 underwent first-round RT-PCR with the HTBI primer set. TCRdb ran MiXCR on the multiplex PCR reads and lists one entry per CDR3 protein. Of about 590,000 distinct CDR3 sequences in the sample, approximately 14% are singletons; the top ten hold around 7.5%. V lost 4 bases to trimming and J lost 1 base, with 17 bases between them. The CDR3 totals 17 residues. In germline, CDR1 is MGHRA, CDR2 YSYEKL. Patients aged 18 to 65 had newly diagnosed hyperthyroidism of under 2 months' duration.

The chain carries TRBV4-1 and TRBJ2-4; D possibly matches TRBD1 or TRBD2 (6 bases each). The sequenced material came from blood. The TCR comes from a woman aged 25 to 39 with Graves' hyperthyroidism. CDR3 loop: CASSLIEGEAAKNIQYF. Here the CDR3 DNA reads TGCGCCAGCAGCCTCATCGAGGGGGAGGCGGCCAAAAACATTCAGTACTTC.